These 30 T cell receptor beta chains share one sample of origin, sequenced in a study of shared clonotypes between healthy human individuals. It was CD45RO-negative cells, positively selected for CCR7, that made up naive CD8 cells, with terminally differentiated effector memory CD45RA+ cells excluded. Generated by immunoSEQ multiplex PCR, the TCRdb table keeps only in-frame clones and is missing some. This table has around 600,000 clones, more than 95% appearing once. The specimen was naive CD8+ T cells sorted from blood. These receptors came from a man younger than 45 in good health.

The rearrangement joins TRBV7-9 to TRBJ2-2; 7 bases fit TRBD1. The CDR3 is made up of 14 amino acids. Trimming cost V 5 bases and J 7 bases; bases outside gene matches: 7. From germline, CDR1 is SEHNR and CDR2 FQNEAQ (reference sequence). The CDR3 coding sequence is TGTGCCAGCAGCGCGACAGGGAGTCACGGGGAGCTGTTTTTT. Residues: CASSATGSHGELFF.

CDR3 bases: TGTGCCAGCAGCCACGAGGGGGTTACTGAAGCTTTCTTT. Its protein product is CASSHEGVTEAFF. The chain couples TRBV4-2 to TRBJ1-1; D is perhaps TRBD1 (6 bases). The CDR3 extends over 13 amino acids. CDR1 and CDR2 from the germline V gene are LGHNA and YNFKEQ. V was trimmed by 3 bases and J by 5 bases, leaving 10 bases between them.

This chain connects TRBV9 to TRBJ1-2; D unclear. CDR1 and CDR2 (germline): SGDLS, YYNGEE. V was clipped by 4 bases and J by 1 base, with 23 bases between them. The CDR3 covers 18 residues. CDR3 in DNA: TGTGCCAGCAGCACCCGAATAGAGGTGCCCCCGAATAACTATGGCTACACCTTC. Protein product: CASSTRIEVPPNNYGYTF.

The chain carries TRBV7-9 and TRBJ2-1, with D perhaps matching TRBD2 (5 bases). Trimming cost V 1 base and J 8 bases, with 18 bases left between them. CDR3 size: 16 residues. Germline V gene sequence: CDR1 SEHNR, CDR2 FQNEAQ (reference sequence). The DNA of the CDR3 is TGTGCCAGCAGCTTAGGTTGGGCTAGCCTTAGCGATGAGCAGTTCTTC. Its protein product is CASSLGWASLSDEQFF.

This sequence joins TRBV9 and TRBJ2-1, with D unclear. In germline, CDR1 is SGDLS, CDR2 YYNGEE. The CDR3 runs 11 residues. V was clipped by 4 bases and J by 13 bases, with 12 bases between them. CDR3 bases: TGTGCCAGCAGCCTTGGTCAACTTCAGTTCTTC. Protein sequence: CASSLGQLQFF.

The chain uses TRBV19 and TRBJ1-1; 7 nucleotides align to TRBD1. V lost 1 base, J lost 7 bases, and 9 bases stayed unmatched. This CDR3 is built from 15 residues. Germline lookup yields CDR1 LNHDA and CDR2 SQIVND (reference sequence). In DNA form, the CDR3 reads TGTGCCAGTAGTATAGTTCTGGGACAGATAGGTGAAGCTTTCTTT. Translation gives CASSIVLGQIGEAFF.

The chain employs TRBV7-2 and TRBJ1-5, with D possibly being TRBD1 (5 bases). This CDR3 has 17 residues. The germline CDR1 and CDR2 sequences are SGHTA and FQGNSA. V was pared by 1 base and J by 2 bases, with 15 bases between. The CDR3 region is CASSLGLGEVGNQPQHF. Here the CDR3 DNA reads TGTGCCAGCAGCTTAGGGTTAGGGGAGGTTGGCAATCAGCCCCAGCATTTT.

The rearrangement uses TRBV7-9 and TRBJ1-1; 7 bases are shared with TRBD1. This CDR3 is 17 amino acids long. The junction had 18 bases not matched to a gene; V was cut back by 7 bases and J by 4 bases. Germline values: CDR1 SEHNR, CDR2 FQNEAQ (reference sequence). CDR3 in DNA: TGTGCCAGCATCCCTTCGGAGTTCTGGCCAGGGGGCACTGAAGCTTTCTTT. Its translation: CASIPSEFWPGGTEAFF.

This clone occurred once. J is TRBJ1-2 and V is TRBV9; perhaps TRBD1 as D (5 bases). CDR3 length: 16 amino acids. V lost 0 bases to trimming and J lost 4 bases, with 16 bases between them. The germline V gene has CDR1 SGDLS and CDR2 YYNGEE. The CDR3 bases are TGTGCCAGCAGCGTAGGACCTTTACAGGAGGGCTATGGCTACACCTTC. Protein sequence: CASSVGPLQEGYGYTF. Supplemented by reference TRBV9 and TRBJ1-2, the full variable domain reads DSGVTQTPKHLITATGQRVTLRCSPRSGDLSVYWYQQSLDQGLQFLIQYYNGEERAKGNILERFSAQQFPDLHSELNLSSLELGDSALYFCASSVGPLQEGYGYTFGSGTRLTVV.

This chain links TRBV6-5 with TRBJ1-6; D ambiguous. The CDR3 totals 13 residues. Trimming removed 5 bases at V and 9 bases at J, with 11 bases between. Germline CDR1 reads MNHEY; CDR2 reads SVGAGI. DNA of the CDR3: TGTGCCAGCAGTCTGGCCGAGACTTCACCCCTCCACTTT. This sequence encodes CASSLAETSPLHF.

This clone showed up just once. The chain's CDR3 is CASSLRQINYGYTF. As DNA, the CDR3 is TGTGCCAGCAGCCTCAGACAGATTAACTATGGCTACACCTTC. The chain links TRBV7-2 to TRBJ1-2, with D possibly matching TRBD1 (5 bases). V dropped 5 bases and J dropped 1 base, with 11 bases sitting between them. The V gene's germline CDR1 is SGHTA and CDR2 FQGNSA. CDR3 length: 14 residues.

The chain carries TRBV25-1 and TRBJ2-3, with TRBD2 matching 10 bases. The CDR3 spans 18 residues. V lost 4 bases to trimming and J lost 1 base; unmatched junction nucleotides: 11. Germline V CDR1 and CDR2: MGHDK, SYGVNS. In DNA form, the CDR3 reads TGTGCCAGCAGTGGGATGGGGGTAGCGGGAGGCGGCACAGATACGCAGTATTTT. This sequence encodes CASSGMGVAGGGTDTQYF.

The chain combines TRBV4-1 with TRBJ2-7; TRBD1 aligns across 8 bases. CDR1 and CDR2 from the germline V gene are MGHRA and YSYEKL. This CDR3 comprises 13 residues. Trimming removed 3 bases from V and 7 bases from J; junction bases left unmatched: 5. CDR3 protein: CASSHTTGAEQYF. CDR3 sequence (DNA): TGCGCCAGCAGCCACACGACAGGGGCTGAGCAGTACTTC.

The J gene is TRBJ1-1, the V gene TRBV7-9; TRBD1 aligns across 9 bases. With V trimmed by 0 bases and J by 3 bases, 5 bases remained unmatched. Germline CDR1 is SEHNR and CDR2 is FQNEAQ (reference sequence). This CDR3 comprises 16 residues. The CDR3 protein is CASSLATGGEYTEAFF. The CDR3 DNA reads TGTGCCAGCAGCTTAGCCACAGGGGGCGAGTACACTGAAGCTTTCTTT.

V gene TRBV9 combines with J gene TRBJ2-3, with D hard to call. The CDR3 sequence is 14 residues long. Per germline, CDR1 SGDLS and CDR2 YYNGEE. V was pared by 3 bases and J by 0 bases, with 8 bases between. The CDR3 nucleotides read TGTGCCAGCAGCGGACCGAGTAGCACAGATACGCAGTATTTT. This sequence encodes CASSGPSSTDTQYF.

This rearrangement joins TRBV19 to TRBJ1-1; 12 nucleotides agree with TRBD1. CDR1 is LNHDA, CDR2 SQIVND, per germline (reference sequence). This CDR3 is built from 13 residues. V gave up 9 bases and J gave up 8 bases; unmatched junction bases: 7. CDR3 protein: CASRDRGHPEAFF. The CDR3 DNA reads TGTGCCAGCAGGGACAGGGGGCACCCAGAAGCTTTCTTT.

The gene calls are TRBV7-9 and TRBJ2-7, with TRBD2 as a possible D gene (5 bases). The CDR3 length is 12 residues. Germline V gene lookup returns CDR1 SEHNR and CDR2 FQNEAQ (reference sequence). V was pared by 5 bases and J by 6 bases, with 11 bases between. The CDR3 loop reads CASSPSPSEQYF. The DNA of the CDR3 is TGTGCCAGCAGCCCTAGCCCCAGCGAGCAGTACTTC.

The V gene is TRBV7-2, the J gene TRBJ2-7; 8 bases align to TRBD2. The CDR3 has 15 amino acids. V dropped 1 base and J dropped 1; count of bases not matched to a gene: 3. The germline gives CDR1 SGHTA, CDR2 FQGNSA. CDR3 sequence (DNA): TGTGCCAGCAGCTTAGTCACTAGCGGATCCTACGAGCAGTACTTC. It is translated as CASSLVTSGSYEQYF.

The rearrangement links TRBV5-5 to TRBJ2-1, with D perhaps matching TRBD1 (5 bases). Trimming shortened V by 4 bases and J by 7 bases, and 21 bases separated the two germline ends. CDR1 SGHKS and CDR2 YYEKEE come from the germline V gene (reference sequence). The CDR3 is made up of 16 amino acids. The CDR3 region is CASSGTQGIMRNEQFF. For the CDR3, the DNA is TGTGCCAGCAGCGGTACTCAGGGTATAATGAGGAATGAGCAGTTCTTC.

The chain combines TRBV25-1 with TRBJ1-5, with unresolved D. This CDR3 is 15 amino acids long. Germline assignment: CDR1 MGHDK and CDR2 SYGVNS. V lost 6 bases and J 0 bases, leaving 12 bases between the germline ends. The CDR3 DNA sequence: TGTGCCAGCAGCGCCCCGGGGTATAGCAATCAGCCCCAGCATTTT. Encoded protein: CASSAPGYSNQPQHF. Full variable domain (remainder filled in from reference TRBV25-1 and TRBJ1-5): EADIYQTPRYLVIGTGKKITLECSQTMGHDKMYWYQQDPGMELHLIHYSYGVNSTEKGDLSSESTVSRIRTEHFPLTLESARPSHTSQYLCASSAPGYSNQPQHFGDGTRLSIL.

CDR3 bases: TGCGCCAGCAGTGAGACAGGGGAAGGTACTGAAGCTTTCTTT. Its translation: CASSETGEGTEAFF. The chain is built from TRBV10-1 and TRBJ1-1; 7 bases agree with TRBD1. J gave up 5 bases and V 2 bases, and 5 bases lay outside the gene matches. Germline V gene lookup returns CDR1 WNHNN and CDR2 SYGVQD (reference sequence). The CDR3 runs 14 residues.

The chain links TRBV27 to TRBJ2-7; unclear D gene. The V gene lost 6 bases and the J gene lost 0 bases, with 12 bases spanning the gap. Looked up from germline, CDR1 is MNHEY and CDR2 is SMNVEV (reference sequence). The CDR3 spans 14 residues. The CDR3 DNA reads TGTGCCAGCAGCTCGGGCTACCCCTCCTACGAGCAGTACTTC. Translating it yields CASSSGYPSYEQYF.

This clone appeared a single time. Here the CDR3 reads CASRGQNTYEQYF. The CDR3 region has the DNA TGTGCCAGCCGGGGACAGAATACCTACGAGCAGTACTTC. The chain links TRBV27 to TRBJ2-7, with 7 bases that match TRBD1. J was trimmed by 2 bases and V by 8 bases; bases with no gene match: 6. CDR1 is MNHEY, CDR2 SMNVEV, per germline (reference sequence). The CDR3 sequence is 13 residues long.

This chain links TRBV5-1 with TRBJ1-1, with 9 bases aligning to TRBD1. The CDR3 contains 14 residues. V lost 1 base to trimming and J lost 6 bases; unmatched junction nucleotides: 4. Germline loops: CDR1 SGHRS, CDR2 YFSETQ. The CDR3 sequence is CASSLTGGVAEAFF. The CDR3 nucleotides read TGCGCCAGCAGCTTGACAGGGGGCGTCGCTGAAGCTTTCTTT.

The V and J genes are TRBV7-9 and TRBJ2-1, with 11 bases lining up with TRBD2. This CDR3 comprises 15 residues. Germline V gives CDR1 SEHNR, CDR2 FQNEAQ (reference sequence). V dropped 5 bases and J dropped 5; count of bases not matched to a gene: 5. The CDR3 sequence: CASSPLAGGDNEQFF. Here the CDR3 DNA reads TGTGCCAGCAGCCCCTTAGCGGGAGGGGACAATGAGCAGTTCTTC.

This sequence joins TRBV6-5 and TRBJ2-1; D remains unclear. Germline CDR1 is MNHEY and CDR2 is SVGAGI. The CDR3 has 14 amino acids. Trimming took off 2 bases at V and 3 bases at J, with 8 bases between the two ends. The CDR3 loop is CASSYSQDYNEQFF. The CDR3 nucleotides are TGTGCCAGCAGTTACAGTCAAGACTACAATGAGCAGTTCTTC.

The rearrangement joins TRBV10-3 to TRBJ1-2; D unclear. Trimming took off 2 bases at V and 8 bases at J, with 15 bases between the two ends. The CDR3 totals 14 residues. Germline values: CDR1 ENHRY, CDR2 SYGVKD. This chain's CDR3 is CAISEPTLSSGYTF. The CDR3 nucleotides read TGTGCCATCAGTGAGCCAACACTCTCTAGCGGCTACACCTTC.

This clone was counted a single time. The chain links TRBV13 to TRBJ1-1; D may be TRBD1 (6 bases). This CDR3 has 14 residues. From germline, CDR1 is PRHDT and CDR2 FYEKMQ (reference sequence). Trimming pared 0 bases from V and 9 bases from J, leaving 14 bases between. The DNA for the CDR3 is TGTGCCAGCAGCTTAGGTAGGGGGGTGGTAAAAGCTTTCTTT. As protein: CASSLGRGVVKAFF.

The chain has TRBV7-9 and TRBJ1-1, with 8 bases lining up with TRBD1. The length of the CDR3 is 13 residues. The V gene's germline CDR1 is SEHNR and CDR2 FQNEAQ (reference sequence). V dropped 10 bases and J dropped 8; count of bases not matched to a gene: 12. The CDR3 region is CATHPSDRVEAFF. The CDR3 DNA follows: TGTGCCACCCACCCCTCGGACAGGGTCGAAGCTTTCTTT.

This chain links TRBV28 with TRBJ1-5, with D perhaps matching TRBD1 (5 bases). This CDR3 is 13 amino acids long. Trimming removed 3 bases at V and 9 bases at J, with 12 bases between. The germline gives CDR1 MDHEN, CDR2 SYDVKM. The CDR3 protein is CASSFSEGWPQHF. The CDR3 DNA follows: TGTGCCAGCAGTTTCTCCGAGGGGTGGCCCCAGCATTTT.